This T cell receptor (beta chain) was identified in a study of cytomegalovirus exposure and HLA in healthy donors. Broader study findings: In a later analysis, productive TCRs from donors in an Asian-associated ancestry cluster reportedly carried fewer N-insertions than the cohort mean. TCR beta chains numbering approximately 150 were designated cytomegalovirus-associated. HLA allele associations emerged for 17,000 or so TCR beta sequences in a later analysis, at 0.05 false discovery rate.

PCR involved 60 Vbeta and 13 Jbeta primers. Generated by immunoSEQ multiplex PCR, the TCRdb table keeps only in-frame clones and is missing some. This table has 63,000 or so clones, about 68% appearing once. This clone appeared a few times. Its target is not known. This CDR3 has 17 amino acids. With V trimmed by 5 bases and J by 3 bases, 9 bases remained unmatched. CDR1 and CDR2 from the germline V gene are PRHDT and FYEKMQ (reference sequence). The chain employs TRBV13 and TRBJ2-2, with TRBD1 identical over 10 bases. Sample: PBMCs. This TCR was recovered from a woman aged 25 to 39 in good health and CMV-seropositive. The CDR3 coding sequence is TGTGCCAGCAGCGCCCGGACAGGGGGTGTTGACACCGGGGAGCTGTTTTTT. Translation: CASSARTGGVDTGELFF. The full variable domain, rest sourced from reference TRBV13 and TRBJ2-2, is AAGVIQSPRHLIKEKRETATLKCYPIPRHDTVYWYQQGPGQDPQFLISFYEKMQSDKGSIPDRFSAQQFSDYHSELNMSSLELGDSALYFCASSARTGGVDTGELFFGEGSRLTVL.